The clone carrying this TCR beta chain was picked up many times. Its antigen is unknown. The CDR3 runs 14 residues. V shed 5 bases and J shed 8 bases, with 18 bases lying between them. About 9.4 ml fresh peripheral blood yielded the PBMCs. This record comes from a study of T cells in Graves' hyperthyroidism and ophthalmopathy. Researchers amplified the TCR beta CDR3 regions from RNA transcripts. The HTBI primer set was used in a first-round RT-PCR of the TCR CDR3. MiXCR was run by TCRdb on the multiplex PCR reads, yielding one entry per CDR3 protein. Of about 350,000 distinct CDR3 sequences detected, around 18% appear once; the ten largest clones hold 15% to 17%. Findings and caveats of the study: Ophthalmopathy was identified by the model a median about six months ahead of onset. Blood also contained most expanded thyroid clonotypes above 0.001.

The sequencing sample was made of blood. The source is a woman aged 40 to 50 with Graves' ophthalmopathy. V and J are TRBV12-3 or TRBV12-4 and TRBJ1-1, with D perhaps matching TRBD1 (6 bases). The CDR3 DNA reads TGTGCCAGCAGTCCTAAGGGCAGGGGCCCCGAAGCTTTCTTT. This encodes CASSPKGRGPEAFF.